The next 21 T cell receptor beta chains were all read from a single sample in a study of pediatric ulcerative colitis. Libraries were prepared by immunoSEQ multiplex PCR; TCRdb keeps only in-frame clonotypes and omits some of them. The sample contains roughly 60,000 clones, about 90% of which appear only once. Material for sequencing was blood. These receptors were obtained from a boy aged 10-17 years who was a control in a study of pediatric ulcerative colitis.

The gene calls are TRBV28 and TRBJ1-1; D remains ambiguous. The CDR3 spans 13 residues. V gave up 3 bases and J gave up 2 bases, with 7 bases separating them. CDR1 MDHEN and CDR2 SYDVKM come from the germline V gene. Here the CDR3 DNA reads TGTGCCAGCAGTTTCCAGCGAAACACTGAAGCTTTCTTT. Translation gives CASSFQRNTEAFF.

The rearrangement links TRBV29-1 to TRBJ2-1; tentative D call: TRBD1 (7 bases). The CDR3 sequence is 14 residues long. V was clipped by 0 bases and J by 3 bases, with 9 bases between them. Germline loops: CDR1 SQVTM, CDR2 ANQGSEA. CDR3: CSVEEQGGYNEQFF. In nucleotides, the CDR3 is TGCAGCGTTGAAGAGCAGGGGGGCTACAATGAGCAGTTCTTC.

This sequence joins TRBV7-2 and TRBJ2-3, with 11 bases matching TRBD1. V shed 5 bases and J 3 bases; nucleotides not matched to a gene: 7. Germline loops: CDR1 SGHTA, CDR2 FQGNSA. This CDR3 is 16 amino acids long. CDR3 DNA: TGTGCCAGCAGCGAGCAGGACAGGGGGCTGACAGATACGCAGTATTTT. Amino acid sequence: CASSEQDRGLTDTQYF.

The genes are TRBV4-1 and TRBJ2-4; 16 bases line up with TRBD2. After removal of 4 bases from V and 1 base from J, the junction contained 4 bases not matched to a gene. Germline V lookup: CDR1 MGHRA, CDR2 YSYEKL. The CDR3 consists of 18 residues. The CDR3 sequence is CASSPGLAGGKAKNIQYF. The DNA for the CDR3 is TGCGCCAGCAGCCCGGGACTAGCGGGAGGGAAGGCCAAAAACATTCAGTACTTC.

The CDR3 DNA reads as TGCGCCAGCAGTGAGCCAGCGAGGGGTTTGAATGAGCAGTTCTTC. It is translated as CASSEPARGLNEQFF. The genes are TRBV10-2 and TRBJ2-1; D assignment may be TRBD1 or TRBD2 (5 bases each). V lost 2 bases and J lost 7, with 15 bases in between. Germline lookup yields CDR1 WSHSY and CDR2 SAAADI. The CDR3 extends over 15 amino acids.

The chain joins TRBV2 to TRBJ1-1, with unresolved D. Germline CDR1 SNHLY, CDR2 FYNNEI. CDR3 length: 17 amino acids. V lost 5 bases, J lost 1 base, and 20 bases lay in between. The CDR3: CASSKEAKRHRNTEAFF. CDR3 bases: TGTGCCAGCAGTAAGGAGGCCAAACGTCACCGGAACACTGAAGCTTTCTTT.

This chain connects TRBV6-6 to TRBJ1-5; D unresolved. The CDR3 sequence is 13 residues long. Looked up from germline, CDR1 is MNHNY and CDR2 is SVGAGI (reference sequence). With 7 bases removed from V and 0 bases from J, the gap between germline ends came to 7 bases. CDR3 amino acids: CASTLNSNQPQHF. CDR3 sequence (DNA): TGTGCCAGCACACTGAATAGCAATCAGCCCCAGCATTTT.

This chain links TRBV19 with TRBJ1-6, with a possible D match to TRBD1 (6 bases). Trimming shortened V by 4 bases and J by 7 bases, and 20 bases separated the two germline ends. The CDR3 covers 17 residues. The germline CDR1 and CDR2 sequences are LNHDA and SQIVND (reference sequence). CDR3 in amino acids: CASSRAGVSDWNSPLHF. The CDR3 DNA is TGTGCCAGTAGTAGGGCAGGGGTTTCGGACTGGAATTCACCCCTCCACTTT.

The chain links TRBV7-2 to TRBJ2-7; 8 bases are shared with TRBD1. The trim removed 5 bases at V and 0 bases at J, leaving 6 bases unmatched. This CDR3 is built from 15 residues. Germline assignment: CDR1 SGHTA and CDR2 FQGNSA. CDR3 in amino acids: CASSPSTGVSYEQYF. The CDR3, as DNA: TGTGCCAGCAGCCCGTCGACAGGGGTCTCCTACGAGCAGTACTTC.

The CDR3 sequence is CASSPGLAGGLREDTQYF. CDR3 coding DNA: TGTGCCAGCAGCCCTGGACTAGCGGGAGGGCTCAGGGAAGATACGCAGTATTTT. J is TRBJ2-3 and V is TRBV4-2; 15 bases map to TRBD2. Germline V gives CDR1 LGHNA, CDR2 YNFKEQ. The CDR3 runs 18 residues. Unmatched junction bases numbered 10, after V lost 4 bases and J lost 5 bases.

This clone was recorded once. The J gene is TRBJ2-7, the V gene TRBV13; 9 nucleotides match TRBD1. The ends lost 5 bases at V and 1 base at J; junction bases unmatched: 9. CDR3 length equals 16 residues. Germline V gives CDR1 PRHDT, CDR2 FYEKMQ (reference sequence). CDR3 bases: TGTGCCAGCAGCGTCCCGTTCGGACAGGGGTCCTACGAGCAGTACTTC. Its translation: CASSVPFGQGSYEQYF.

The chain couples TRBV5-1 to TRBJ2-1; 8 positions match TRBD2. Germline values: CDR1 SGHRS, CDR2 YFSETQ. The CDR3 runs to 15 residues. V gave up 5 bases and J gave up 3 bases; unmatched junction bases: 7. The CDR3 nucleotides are TGCGCCAGCAGTATTACGGGGGGGCTCTACAATGAGCAGTTCTTC. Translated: CASSITGGLYNEQFF.

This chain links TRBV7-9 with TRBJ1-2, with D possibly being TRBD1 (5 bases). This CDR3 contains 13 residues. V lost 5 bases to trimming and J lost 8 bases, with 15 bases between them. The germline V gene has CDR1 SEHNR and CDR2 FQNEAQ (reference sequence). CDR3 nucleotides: TGTGCCAGCAGCCTGGACAAACTCAAAGGCTACACCTTC. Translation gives CASSLDKLKGYTF.

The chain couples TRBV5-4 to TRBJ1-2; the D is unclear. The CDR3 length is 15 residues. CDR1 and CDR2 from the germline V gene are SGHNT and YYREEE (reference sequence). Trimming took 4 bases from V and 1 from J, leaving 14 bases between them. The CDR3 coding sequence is TGTGCCAGCAGCGCTCCTATGGGGAGTAACTATGGCTACACCTTC. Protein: CASSAPMGSNYGYTF. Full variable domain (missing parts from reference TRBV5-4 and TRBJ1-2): ETGVTQSPTHLIKTRGQQVTLRCSSQSGHNTVSWYQQALGQGPQFIFQYYREEENGRGNFPPRFSGLQFPNYSSELNVNALELDDSALYLCASSAPMGSNYGYTFGSGTRLTVV.

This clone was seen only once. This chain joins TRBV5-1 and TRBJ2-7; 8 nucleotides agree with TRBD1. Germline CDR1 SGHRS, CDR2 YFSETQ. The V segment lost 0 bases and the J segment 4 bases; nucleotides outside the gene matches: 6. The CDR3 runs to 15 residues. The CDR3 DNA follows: TGCGCCAGCAGCTTGGCGGCAGGGGGCGTTTACGAGCAGTACTTC. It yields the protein CASSLAAGGVYEQYF.

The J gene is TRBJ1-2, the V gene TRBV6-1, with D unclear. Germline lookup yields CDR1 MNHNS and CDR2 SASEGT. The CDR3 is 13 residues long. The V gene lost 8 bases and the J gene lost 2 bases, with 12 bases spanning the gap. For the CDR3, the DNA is TGTGCCAGCTCTGGGGTCGACAACTATGGCTACACCTTC. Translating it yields CASSGVDNYGYTF.

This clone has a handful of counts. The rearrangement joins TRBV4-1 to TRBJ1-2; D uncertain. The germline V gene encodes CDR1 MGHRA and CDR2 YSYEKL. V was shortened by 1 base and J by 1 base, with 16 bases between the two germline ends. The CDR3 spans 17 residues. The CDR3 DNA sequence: TGCGCCAGCAGCCAAGCGAACGGCAGAAGATTTAACTATGGCTACACCTTC. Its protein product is CASSQANGRRFNYGYTF.

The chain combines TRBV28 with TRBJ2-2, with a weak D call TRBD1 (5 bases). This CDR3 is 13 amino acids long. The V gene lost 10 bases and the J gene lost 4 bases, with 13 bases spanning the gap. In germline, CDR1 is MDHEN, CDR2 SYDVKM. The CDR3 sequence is CATSRQSTGELFF. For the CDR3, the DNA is TGTGCCACGAGCAGACAGTCCACCGGGGAGCTGTTTTTT.

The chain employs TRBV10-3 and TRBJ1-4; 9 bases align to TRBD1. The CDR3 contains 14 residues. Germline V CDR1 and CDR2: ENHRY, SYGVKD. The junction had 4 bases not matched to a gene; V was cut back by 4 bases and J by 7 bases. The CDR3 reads CAISGQGDSEKLFF. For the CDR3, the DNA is TGTGCCATCAGTGGACAGGGGGACTCTGAAAAACTGTTTTTT.

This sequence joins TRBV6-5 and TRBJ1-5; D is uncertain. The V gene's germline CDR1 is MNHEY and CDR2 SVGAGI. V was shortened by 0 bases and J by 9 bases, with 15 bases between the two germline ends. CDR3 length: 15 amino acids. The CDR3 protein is CASSYSRGRRWPQHF. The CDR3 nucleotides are TGTGCCAGCAGTTACTCGAGAGGGCGCCGCTGGCCCCAGCATTTT.

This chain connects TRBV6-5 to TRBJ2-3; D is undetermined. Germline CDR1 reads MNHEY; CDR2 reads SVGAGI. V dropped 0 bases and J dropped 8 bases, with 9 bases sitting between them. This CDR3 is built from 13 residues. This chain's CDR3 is CASSYSSLGTQYF. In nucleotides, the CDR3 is TGTGCCAGCAGTTACTCGAGCCTCGGTACGCAGTATTTT.